Sequencing of this TCR beta chain was carried out in a study of cytomegalovirus exposure and HLA in healthy donors. Across the study: According to later analysis, the same platform produced the 130 or so validation and around 730 first-cohort repertoires.

Study-wide points: It was found in a later analysis that first-cohort TCR clusters tended to co-occur in the 100 to 150 validation repertoires. Across donors, most TCRs were seen rarely, yet some public ones were widespread. Cytomegalovirus association was listed for about 150 TCR beta chains.

Trimming took 4 bases from V and 4 from J, leaving 14 bases between them. Germline CDR1 is SNHLY and CDR2 is FYNNEI. The CDR3 contains 15 residues. On this clone itself: Antigen unknown.

Only in-frame clones appear in the TCRdb table, and some are missing; sequencing was by immunoSEQ multiplex PCR. The repertoire has 70,000 to 75,000 clones, roughly 92% of them found once; the top ten carry under 2%. Sequencing input: PBMCs. This chain links TRBV2 with TRBJ1-3, with no clear D. This clonotype was sampled from a young woman in good health and CMV-seropositive. The CDR3 loop is CASSVGSGLGNTIYF. The CDR3 DNA is TGTGCCAGCAGTGTCGGGAGCGGGCTAGGAAACACCATATATTTT.